Listed here are 6 T cell receptor beta chains from one sample, sequenced in a study of blood T cell repertoires in COVID-19. Generated by immunoSEQ multiplex PCR, the TCRdb table keeps only in-frame clones and is missing some. The repertoire holds fewer than 200,000 clones, with approximately 90% as singletons. Sequencing was carried out using peripheral blood. The receptor set was obtained from a man between 18 and 29 years old with COVID-19, enrolled during active disease.

The chain joins TRBV15 to TRBJ2-2, with no clear D. The V and J ends lost 1 base and 7 bases respectively, with 10 bases between them. CDR3 length: 14 residues. Germline V gives CDR1 LNHNV, CDR2 YYDKDF (reference sequence). The CDR3 coding sequence is TGTGCCACCAGCAGAGTTCCCGTTAGCGGGGAGCTGTTTTTT. Its protein product is CATSRVPVSGELFF.

This sequence joins TRBV5-6 and TRBJ1-3, with 9 bases aligning to TRBD1. The length of the CDR3 is 18 residues. With V trimmed by 3 bases and J by 1 base, 11 bases remained unmatched. CDR1 is SGHDT, CDR2 YYEEEE, per germline. As DNA, the CDR3 is TGTGCCAGCAGCTGGGGACAGGGCCTTTATCTTTCTGGAAACACCATATATTTT. It is translated as CASSWGQGLYLSGNTIYF.

The chain recombines TRBV2 with TRBJ1-1; D gene unclear. Between the trimmed V and J ends, which lost 6 bases and 0 bases, there was a span of 14 bases. The length of the CDR3 is 15 residues. Germline V gene lookup returns CDR1 SNHLY and CDR2 FYNNEI. The CDR3 DNA sequence: TGTGCCAGCAGGCCGTGGGAGAACATGAACACTGAAGCTTTCTTT. Protein: CASRPWENMNTEAFF.

The rearrangement links TRBV28 to TRBJ1-2, with 10 bases fitting TRBD1. The CDR3 totals 14 residues. Looked up from germline, CDR1 is MDHEN and CDR2 is SYDVKM. Unmatched junction bases numbered 5, after V lost 6 bases and J lost 4 bases. In DNA, the CDR3 is TGTGCCAGCAGACCGGACAGGGGGATCTATGGCTACACCTTC. Translated, it gives CASRPDRGIYGYTF.

V and J are TRBV12-3 or TRBV12-4 and TRBJ2-1; no definite D call. The V end lost 3 bases, the J end lost 8 bases, and 5 bases lay between the germline ends. This CDR3 region has 11 residues. CDR3 in amino acids: CASSFNYEQFF. In DNA form, the CDR3 reads TGTGCCAGCAGTTTTAACTATGAGCAGTTCTTC.

This rearrangement joins TRBV28 to TRBJ2-2; TRBD2 matches 12 bases. The CDR3 has 18 residues. The V segment lost 5 bases and the J segment 4 bases; nucleotides outside the gene matches: 11. Germline CDR1 is MDHEN and CDR2 is SYDVKM. In DNA, the CDR3 is TGTGCCAGCAGTCGGCTAGCGGGAGGGCCTTCGGTCACCGGGGAGCTGTTTTTT. It specifies CASSRLAGGPSVTGELFF.